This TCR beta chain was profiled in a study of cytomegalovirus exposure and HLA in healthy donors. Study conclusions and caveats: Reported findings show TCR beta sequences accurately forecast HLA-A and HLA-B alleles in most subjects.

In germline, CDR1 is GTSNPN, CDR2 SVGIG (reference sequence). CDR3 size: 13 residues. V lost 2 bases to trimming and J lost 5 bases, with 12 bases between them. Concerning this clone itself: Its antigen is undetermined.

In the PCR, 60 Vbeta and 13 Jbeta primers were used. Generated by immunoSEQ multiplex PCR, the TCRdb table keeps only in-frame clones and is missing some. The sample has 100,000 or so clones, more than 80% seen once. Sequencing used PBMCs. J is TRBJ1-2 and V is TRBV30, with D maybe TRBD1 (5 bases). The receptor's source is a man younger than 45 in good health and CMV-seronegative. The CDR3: CAWSPGLVYGYTF. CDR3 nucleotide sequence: TGTGCCTGGAGTCCAGGGCTGGTGTATGGCTACACCTTC.